The 27 T cell receptor beta chains presented below share a single source sample, sequenced in a study of CXCR3-negative and CXCR3-positive naive CD8 T cells. Findings and caveats of the study: CXCR3-positive naive cells had TRB CDR3s that were more hydrophobic than CXCR3-negative naive cells had.

The libraries of TRB cDNA were constructed through 5' RACE using UMI labels. TCRdb re-analyzed the 5' RACE reads; it lists each CDR3 protein once, without DNA. The sample table sets out roughly 7,200 distinct CDR3 sequences. These TCRs' antigens remain unknown. Sequencing used naive CXCR3+ CD8+ T cells from blood. Regarding subset: CD45RO-CCR7+CD27+CD95- naive CD8+ T cells expressing CXCR3 (TNR3+). The receptors come from a human donor in good health. Some clones in this sample may be carry-over from other donors' samples.

The chain is built from TRBV19 and TRBJ2-1; TCRdb's D gene call, TRBD2, goes unchecked for lack of DNA. The germline gives CDR1 LNHDA, CDR2 SQIVND (reference sequence). The CDR3 covers 13 residues. CDR3 amino acids: CASSEPRDDEQFF.

The CDR3 spells CASSRSLSTEAFF. V and J are TRBV5-5 and TRBJ1-1. The germline V gene has CDR1 SGHKS and CDR2 YYEKEE (reference sequence). The CDR3 has 13 residues.

V and J are TRBV5-1 and TRBJ2-1. The CDR3 spans 16 residues. Germline CDR1 reads SGHRS; CDR2 reads YFSETQ. The CDR3 here is CASSLALAGVFNEQFF.

The chain is built from TRBV6-9 and TRBJ2-3; TCRdb names TRBD2, which stays unverified in the absence of DNA. CDR1 MNHGY and CDR2 SVAAGI come from the germline V gene. The CDR3 contains 15 residues. CDR3 protein: CASSPRLASTDTQYF.

V is TRBV29-1 and J is TRBJ2-1; TCRdb proposes TRBD2, but this gene call is untestable without DNA. Germline loops: CDR1 SQVTM, CDR2 ANQGSEA. CDR3 length: 16 residues. The CDR3 spells CSVEGRLAGVEDEQFF.

This clonotype is labeled medium-sized (0.01 to 0.1%) based on frequency. The chain's CDR3 is CASSFGTGRSEQFF. V and J are TRBV12-3 or TRBV12-4 and TRBJ2-1; with no DNA, the TCRdb D assignment of TRBD1 cannot be verified. The CDR3 covers 14 residues.

The chain is built from TRBV7-9 and TRBJ2-7; TCRdb reports TRBD1, a call that lacks DNA to check it against. Germline V lookup: CDR1 SEHNR, CDR2 FQNEAQ (reference sequence). CDR3 size: 14 residues. This chain's CDR3 is CASSLGTGALEQYF.

The chain is built from TRBV23-1 and TRBJ2-4; TCRdb gives TRBD1 as the D gene, but with no DNA this cannot be confirmed. TRBV23-1 belongs to the ORF category, with a function that is uncertain. CDR3 length: 17 residues. CDR3 in amino acids: CASSHQVPGRGKNIQYF.

This clonotype is medium-sized (0.01 to 0.1%) by frequency. CDR3: CSAVPQGAWYEQYF. The chain couples TRBV20-1 to TRBJ2-7; the TCRdb D gene call, TRBD1, has no DNA to confirm it. This CDR3 has 14 residues. CDR1 and CDR2 from the germline V gene are DFQATT and SNEGSKA (reference sequence).

This chain joins TRBV5-1 and TRBJ2-1; the D call from TCRdb, TRBD1, cannot be confirmed without DNA. Germline assignment: CDR1 SGHRS and CDR2 YFSETQ. The CDR3 loop spans 17 amino acids. CDR3 region: CASSLAVGTGVPVEQFF.

This sequence joins TRBV20-1 and TRBJ2-7; TCRdb gives TRBD2 as the D gene, but with no DNA this cannot be confirmed. CDR3 length: 14 amino acids. The germline V gene encodes CDR1 DFQATT and CDR2 SNEGSKA (reference sequence). The CDR3 loop is CSARSWTSGYEQYF.

This chain connects TRBV3-1 to TRBJ2-7; there is no DNA to check the TCRdb D call of TRBD2. Germline-derived CDR1 and CDR2 are LGHDT and YNNKEL (reference sequence). CDR3 size: 13 residues. CDR3 in amino acids: CASSPSGTYEQYF.

This sequence joins TRBV29-1 and TRBJ2-7; the D call from TCRdb, TRBD2, cannot be confirmed without DNA. The CDR3 is 13 amino acids. The V gene's germline CDR1 is SQVTM and CDR2 ANQGSEA. The CDR3 region is CSVEDRENYEQYF.

This chain connects TRBV6-5 to TRBJ2-1. The CDR3 length is 13 residues. Germline V lookup: CDR1 MNHEY, CDR2 SVGAGI. The CDR3 is CASSYGVGNEQFF.

The chain uses TRBV10-3 and TRBJ2-7. Germline loops: CDR1 ENHRY, CDR2 SYGVKD. This CDR3 is 12 amino acids long. The CDR3 is CAISPNLAEQYF.

Measured by frequency, this clonotype is medium-sized (0.01 to 0.1%). This sequence joins TRBV21-1 and TRBJ2-7; TCRdb lists TRBD1, though no DNA is available to test this call. TRBV21-1 is an annotated pseudogene. The CDR3 is 15 amino acids. The CDR3 is CASSLPGQGDYEQYF.

Judged by frequency, this clonotype is medium-sized. The chain couples TRBV5-1 to TRBJ2-1; the TCRdb call, TRBD2, lacks DNA for checking. Per the germline V gene, CDR1 is SGHRS and CDR2 is YFSETQ. This CDR3 is built from 17 residues. This CDR3 reads CASSLMDSGGIYNEQFF.

This clonotype registers medium-sized (0.01 to 0.1%) by frequency. This chain uses TRBV29-1 with TRBJ2-3; TCRdb outputs TRBD1, but without DNA this stays unchecked. CDR3 length: 14 amino acids. Germline values: CDR1 SQVTM, CDR2 ANQGSEA. Here the CDR3 reads CSVVNQGSTDTQYF.

This chain joins TRBV7-9 and TRBJ1-2; no DNA is available, so the TRBD1 call from TCRdb remains unchecked. The CDR3 sequence is 15 residues long. Germline-derived CDR1 and CDR2 are SEHNR and FQNEAQ (reference sequence). CDR3 loop: CASSRQGLSNYGYTF.

J is TRBJ2-3 and V is TRBV12-3 or TRBV12-4; the D gene TCRdb calls, TRBD2, cannot be checked with no DNA. This CDR3 contains 15 residues. CDR3 residues: CAISSGGLAGDTQYF.

The chain employs TRBV9 and TRBJ1-4; TCRdb picks TRBD1, but there is no DNA to check that call. This CDR3 has 15 residues. Per germline, CDR1 SGDLS and CDR2 YYNGEE. CDR3 sequence reads: CASSVGGQTNEKLFF.

The chain joins TRBV18 to TRBJ1-1; checking the TCRdb D call of TRBD1 is not possible without DNA. The CDR3 is 16 amino acids. CDR1 and CDR2 from the germline V gene are KGHSH and LQKENI. The CDR3 region is CASSPPPGQGNTEAFF.

Its frequency marks this clonotype as medium-sized. This sequence joins TRBV6-6 and TRBJ2-2. Germline V lookup: CDR1 MNHNY, CDR2 SVGAGI (reference sequence). The CDR3 contains 14 residues. The CDR3 is CASSYLGVTGELFF.

The chain has TRBV15 and TRBJ1-1. The CDR3 has 13 amino acids. From germline, CDR1 is LNHNV and CDR2 YYDKDF (reference sequence). The CDR3 region is CATSRGTNTEAFF.

The chain recombines TRBV20-1 with TRBJ2-1; TCRdb indicates TRBD2, and absent DNA this call remains unverified. CDR3 length equals 15 residues. Per germline, CDR1 DFQATT and CDR2 SNEGSKA (reference sequence). CDR3 loop: CSAETSGSPYNEQFF.

This chain joins TRBV13 and TRBJ2-1. The CDR3 has 15 amino acids. The germline V gene encodes CDR1 PRHDT and CDR2 FYEKMQ (reference sequence). The CDR3 protein is CASSFSGDSYNEQFF.

This clonotype is classed as medium-sized by frequency. This chain connects TRBV4-1 to TRBJ1-1. The CDR3 runs 14 residues. Germline V gene data show CDR1 as MGHRA and CDR2 as YSYEKL. The CDR3 loop is CASSLRDANTEAFF.